What follows is one T cell receptor beta chain and its context. This receptor's antigen is unknown. No clone much larger than this one lies a single base away; base qualities are absent. The treatment or condition label of this sample denotes: live attenuated yellow fever vaccine strain. A standard Ficoll-Paque protocol was used to isolate PBMCs from peripheral blood. CD4 and CD8 T-cell fractions were isolated with Dynabeads CD4 and CD8 positive selection kits. RNA was extracted with TriZol from bulk PBMCs, CD4 and CD8 fractions, and dextramer-positive and dextramer-negative fractions. The sample belongs to a study of T cells after yellow fever vaccination (dated by TCRdb to about 2019). With regard to the full study: Libraries from fractions with low cell numbers were prepared with the SMART-Seq v4 Ultra Low Input RNA kit. To track T-cell clones before and after primary and booster YFV17D yellow fever vaccination, bulk TCR alpha and beta repertoires were sequenced longitudinally. The cohort comprised two healthy male donors, one aged 18 to 30 and one aged 30 to 40 years. Bulk PBMC replicates and cell subsets were isolated from blood drawn at multiple timepoints before and after both primary and secondary immunization.

Beyond this particular receptor, the publication reports: Most clones expanded after primary vaccination (96% of CD4 and 70% to 90% of CD8) were re-detected after the booster, suggesting that broad memory maintenance occurred. Computational filtering was needed because FACS-sorted repertoires could contain abundant contaminating clonotypes from the bulk population. A small share of clonotypes was detected in both CD4 and CD8 compartments, with the overlap likely arising from convergent recombination. The secondary T-cell response was weaker than the primary response but faster, peaking on day 5 instead of day 15. The study included only two donors, which limits how far the findings can be generalized.

The germline V gene supplies CDR1 MNHEY and CDR2 SVGEGT. Trimming costs V 6 bases and J 2 bases, and their ends lie 13 bases apart. The CDR3 measures 15 amino acids from cysteine to phenylalanine. Only the CDR3 portion is preserved as DNA: 45 bases, with reading frame beginning at the first base. For sequencing, an Illumina NovaSeq 6000 was employed. TCR cDNA was synthesized by 5'RACE template switching, through which a universal primer site and unique molecular identifiers were introduced. Priming for cDNA synthesis came from both the TCR alpha and TCR beta constant segments. Libraries were amplified in two PCR steps, with sample barcodes and sequencing adapters added in the second step. Sequencing of libraries was performed on Illumina HiSeq 2500 (2x100 bp) or NovaSeq (2x150 bp). The original methods were these. MIGEC handled demultiplexing of reads and collapsing into UMI consensus sequences, while MiXCR performed V(D)J alignment. Clonotypes responding to the vaccine were identified with edgeR on replicate PBMC samples, with the criteria of FDR below 0.01 and a log2 fold change above 5 up to day 15. Each bulk clonotype was labeled CD4 or CD8 based on which sequenced repertoire, CD4 or CD8, contained the clonotype at higher abundance. The raw public reads went through TCRdb reprocessing: fastp at Q25, MiXCR clone calling, in-frame beta chains kept. Identical CDR3 protein sequences are pooled into one entry, listed with their most common genes and DNA. These V and J calls are TCRdb output, not the study's own analysis. The table for this sample lists 150,000 to 200,000 distinct CDR3 sequences; 11% of them were counted only once. The top ten clonotypes cover roughly a third of the sample.

This TCR came from a man younger than 30 who received the YFV17D yellow fever vaccine. The chain couples TRBV6-2 or TRBV6-3 to TRBJ2-2, with the D gene call left open. Sample: CD8+ T cells sorted from PBMCs, taken 15 days after the yellow fever booster vaccination. The CDR3 reads as follows: CASSNTGRNTGELFF. The DNA sequence reads TGTGCCAGCAGCAACACCGGGCGAAACACCGGGGAGCTGTTTTTT.